This T cell receptor (beta chain) is drawn from a study of T-cell memory formation after mild COVID-19. With 2 bases clipped from V and 6 bases from J, the junction kept 7 bases outside the gene matches. Germline loops: CDR1 SGHTA, CDR2 FQGNSA. This CDR3 is 16 amino acids long. Using constant-segment primers, 5'RACE produced TCR alpha and TCR beta cDNA libraries carrying sample barcodes and UMIs. TCRdb recomputed calls from the 5' RACE reads with MiXCR, one row per CDR3 protein. The table records fewer than 400,000 distinct CDR3 sequences, roughly 15% of them present only once. The sequenced material came from PBMCs or a T cell subset sorted from them (not recorded which). This rearrangement joins TRBV7-2 to TRBJ2-2; TRBD2 matches 9 bases. The receptor comes from a man between 18 and 29 years old who had mild COVID-19 (a few samples of this study predate the infection). Cell type and time point are not known. The DNA of the CDR3 is TGTGCCAGCAGCTTAAGGGCTAGCGGGGCCCCCGGGGAGCTGTTTTTT. Its protein is CASSLRASGAPGELFF.